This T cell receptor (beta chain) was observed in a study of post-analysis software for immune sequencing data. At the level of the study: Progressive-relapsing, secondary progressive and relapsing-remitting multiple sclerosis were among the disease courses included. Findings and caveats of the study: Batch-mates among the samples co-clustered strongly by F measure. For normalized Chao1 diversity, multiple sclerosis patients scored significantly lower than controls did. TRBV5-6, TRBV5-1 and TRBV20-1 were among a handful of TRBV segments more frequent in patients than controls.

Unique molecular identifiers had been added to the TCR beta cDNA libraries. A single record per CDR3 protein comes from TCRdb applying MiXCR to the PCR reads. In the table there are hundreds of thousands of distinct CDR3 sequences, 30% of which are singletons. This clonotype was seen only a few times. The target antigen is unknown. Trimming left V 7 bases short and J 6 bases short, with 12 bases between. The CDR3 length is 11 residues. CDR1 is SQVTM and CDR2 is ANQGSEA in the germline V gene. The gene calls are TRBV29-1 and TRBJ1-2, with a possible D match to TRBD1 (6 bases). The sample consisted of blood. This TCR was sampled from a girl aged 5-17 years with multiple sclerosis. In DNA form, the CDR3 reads TGCAGCGGTGGGGGCGCCGATGGCTACACCTTC. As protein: CSGGGADGYTF.